Below, one T cell receptor beta chain is given with its context. Using its own MiXCR run on the RT-PCR reads, TCRdb lists one record per CDR3 protein. This sample has about 680,000 distinct CDR3 sequences; about 14% occur once, and the top ten carry 3.6%. This CDR3 spans 15 amino acids. The V and J ends lost 5 bases and 3 bases respectively, with 13 bases between them. Sequenced sample: memory CD4+ T cells from blood. The sequence was obtained from a female donor in good health, serving as a healthy control. V is TRBV12-3 or TRBV12-4 and J is TRBJ1-4; tentative D call: TRBD1 (5 bases). The CDR3 region is CASSPWDGSNEKLFF. CDR3 nucleotides: TGTGCCAGCAGTCCGTGGGACGGTTCTAATGAAAAACTGTTTTTT.